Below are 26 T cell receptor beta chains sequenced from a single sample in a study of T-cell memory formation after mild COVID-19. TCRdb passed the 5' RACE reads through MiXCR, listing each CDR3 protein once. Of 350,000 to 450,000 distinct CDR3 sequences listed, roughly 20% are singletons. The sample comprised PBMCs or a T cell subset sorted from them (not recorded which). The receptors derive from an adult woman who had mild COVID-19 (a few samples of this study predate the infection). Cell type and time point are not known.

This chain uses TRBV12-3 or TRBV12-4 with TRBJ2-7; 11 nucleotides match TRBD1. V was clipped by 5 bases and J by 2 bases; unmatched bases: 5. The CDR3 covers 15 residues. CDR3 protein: CASSQGQGVPYEQYF. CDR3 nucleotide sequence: TGTGCCAGCAGTCAGGGACAGGGGGTCCCCTACGAGCAGTACTTC.

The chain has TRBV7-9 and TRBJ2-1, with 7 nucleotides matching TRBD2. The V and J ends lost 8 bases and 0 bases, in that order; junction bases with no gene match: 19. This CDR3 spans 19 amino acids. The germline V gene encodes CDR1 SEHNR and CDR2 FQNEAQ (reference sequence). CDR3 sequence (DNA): TGTGCCAGCTTTCCGGGGGAGGGCCGCCCCCCACGCTCCTACAATGAGCAGTTCTTC. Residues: CASFPGEGRPPRSYNEQFF.

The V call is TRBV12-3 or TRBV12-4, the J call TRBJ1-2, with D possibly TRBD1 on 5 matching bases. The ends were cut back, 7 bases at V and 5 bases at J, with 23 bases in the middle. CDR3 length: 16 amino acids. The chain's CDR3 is CASTRTSGTEYYGYTF. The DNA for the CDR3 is TGTGCCAGCACCCGAACCAGCGGGACGGAATATTATGGCTACACCTTC.

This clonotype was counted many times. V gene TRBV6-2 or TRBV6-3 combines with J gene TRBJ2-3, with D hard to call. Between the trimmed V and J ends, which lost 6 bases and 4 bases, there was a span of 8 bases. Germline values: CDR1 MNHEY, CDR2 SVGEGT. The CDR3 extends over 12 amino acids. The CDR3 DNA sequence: TGTGCCAGCAGCTCGCTAGCAGATACGCAGTATTTT. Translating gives CASSSLADTQYF.

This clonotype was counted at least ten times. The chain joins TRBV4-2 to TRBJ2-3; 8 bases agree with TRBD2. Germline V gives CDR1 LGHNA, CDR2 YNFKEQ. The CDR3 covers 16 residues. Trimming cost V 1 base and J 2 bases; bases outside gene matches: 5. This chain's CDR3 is CASSQATGGDTDTQYF. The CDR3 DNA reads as TGTGCCAGCAGCCAAGCGACGGGAGGGGACACAGATACGCAGTATTTT.

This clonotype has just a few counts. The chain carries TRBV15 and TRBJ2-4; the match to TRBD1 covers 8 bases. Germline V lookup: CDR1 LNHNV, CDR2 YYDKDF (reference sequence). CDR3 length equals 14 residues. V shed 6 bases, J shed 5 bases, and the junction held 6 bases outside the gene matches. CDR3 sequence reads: CATRPTGGQNIQYF. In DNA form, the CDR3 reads TGTGCCACCAGACCAACAGGGGGTCAAAACATTCAGTACTTC.

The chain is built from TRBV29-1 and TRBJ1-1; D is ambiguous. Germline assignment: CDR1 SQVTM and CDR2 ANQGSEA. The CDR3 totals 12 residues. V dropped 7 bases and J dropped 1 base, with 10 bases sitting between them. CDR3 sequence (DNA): TGCAGCGCCTTTCCCCAGAACACTGAAGCTTTCTTT. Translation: CSAFPQNTEAFF.

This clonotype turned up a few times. The CDR3 nucleotides are TGCGCCAGCAGCTTGGCCTTCTCAGGGAGTTTCCAAGAGACCCAGTACTTC. It yields the protein CASSLAFSGSFQETQYF. V usage is TRBV5-1 and J usage is TRBJ2-5; D possibly uses TRBD1 or TRBD2 (5 bases each). Germline CDR1 SGHRS, CDR2 YFSETQ. The CDR3 contains 17 residues. Trimming shortened V by 0 bases and J by 1 base, and 16 bases separated the two germline ends.

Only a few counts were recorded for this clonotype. The CDR3: CSVLILGGNQPQHF. The DNA for the CDR3 is TGCAGCGTTCTAATCCTGGGGGGCAATCAGCCCCAGCATTTT. This sequence joins TRBV29-1 and TRBJ1-5, with TRBD1 as a possible D gene (5 bases). V was clipped by 5 bases and J by 2 bases, with 13 bases between them. The V gene's germline CDR1 is SQVTM and CDR2 ANQGSEA. This CDR3 region has 14 residues.

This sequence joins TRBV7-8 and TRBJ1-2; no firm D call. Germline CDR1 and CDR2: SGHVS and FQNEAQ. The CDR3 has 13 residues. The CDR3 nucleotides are TGTTCATTACTGGCCGGCGGGAGCTATGGCTACACCTTC. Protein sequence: CSLLAGGSYGYTF.

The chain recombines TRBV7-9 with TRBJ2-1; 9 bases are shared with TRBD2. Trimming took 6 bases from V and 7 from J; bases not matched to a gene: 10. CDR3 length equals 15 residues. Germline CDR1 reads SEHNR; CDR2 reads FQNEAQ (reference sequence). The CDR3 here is CASSYSGRFENEQFF. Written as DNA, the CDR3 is TGTGCCAGCAGTTATAGCGGGAGATTCGAGAATGAGCAGTTCTTC.

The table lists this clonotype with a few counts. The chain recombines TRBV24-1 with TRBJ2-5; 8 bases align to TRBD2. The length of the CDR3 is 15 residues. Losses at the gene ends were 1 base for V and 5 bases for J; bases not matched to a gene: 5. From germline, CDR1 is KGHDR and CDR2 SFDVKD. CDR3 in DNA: TGTGCCACCAGTGATTTTCAGCGGGGGCAGGAGACCCAGTACTTC. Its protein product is CATSDFQRGQETQYF.

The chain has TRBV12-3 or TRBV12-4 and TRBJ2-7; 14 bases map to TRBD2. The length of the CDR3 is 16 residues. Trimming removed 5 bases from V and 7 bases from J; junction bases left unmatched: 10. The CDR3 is CASSLRTSGGSGEQYF. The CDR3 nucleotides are TGTGCCAGCAGTCTCAGGACTAGCGGGGGGTCGGGGGAGCAGTACTTC.

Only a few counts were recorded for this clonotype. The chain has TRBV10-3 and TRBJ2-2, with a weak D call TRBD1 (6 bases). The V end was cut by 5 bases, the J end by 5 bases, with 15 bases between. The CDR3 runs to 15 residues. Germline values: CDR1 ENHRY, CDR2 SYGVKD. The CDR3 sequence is CAISPGQPGTGELFF. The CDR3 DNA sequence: TGTGCCATCAGTCCGGGACAACCGGGGACCGGGGAGCTGTTTTTT.

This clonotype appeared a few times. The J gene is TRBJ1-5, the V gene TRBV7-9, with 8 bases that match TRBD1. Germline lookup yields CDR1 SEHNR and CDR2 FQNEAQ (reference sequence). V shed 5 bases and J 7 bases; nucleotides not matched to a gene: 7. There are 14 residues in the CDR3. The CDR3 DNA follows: TGTGCCAGCAGCCCCGGGACAGGATACCAGCCCCAGCATTTT. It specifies CASSPGTGYQPQHF.

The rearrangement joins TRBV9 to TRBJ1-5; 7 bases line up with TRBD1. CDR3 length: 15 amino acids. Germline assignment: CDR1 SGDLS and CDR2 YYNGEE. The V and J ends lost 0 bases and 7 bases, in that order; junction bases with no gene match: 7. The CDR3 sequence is CASSVGTGGRQPQHF. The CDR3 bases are TGTGCCAGCAGCGTAGGGACAGGCGGGAGGCAGCCCCAGCATTTT.

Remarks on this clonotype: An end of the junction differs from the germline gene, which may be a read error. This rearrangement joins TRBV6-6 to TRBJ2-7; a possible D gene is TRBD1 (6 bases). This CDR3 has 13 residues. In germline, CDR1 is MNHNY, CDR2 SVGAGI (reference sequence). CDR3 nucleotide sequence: TGTGCCAGCAGCCGGGGACAAGACTACGCGCAGTACTTC. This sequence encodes CASSRGQDYAQYF.

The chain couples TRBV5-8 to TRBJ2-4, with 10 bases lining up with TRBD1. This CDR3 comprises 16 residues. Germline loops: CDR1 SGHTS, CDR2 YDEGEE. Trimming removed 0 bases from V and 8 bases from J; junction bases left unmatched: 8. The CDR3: CASSLVWLGTGDIQYF. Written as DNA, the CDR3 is TGTGCCAGCAGCTTGGTTTGGTTAGGGACAGGGGACATTCAGTACTTC.

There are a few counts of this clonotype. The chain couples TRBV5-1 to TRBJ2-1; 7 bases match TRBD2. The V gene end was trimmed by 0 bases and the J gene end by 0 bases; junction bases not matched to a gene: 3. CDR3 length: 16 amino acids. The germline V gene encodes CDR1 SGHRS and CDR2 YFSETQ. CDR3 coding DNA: TGCGCCAGCAGCTTGGTCGGGGGGTTCTCCTACAATGAGCAGTTCTTC. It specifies CASSLVGGFSYNEQFF.

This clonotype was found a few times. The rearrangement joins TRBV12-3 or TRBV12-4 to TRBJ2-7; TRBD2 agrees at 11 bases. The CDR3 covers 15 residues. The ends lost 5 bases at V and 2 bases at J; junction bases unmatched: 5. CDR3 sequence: CASSPFSGGAYEQYF. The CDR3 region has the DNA TGTGCCAGCAGTCCCTTTAGCGGGGGGGCCTACGAGCAGTACTTC.

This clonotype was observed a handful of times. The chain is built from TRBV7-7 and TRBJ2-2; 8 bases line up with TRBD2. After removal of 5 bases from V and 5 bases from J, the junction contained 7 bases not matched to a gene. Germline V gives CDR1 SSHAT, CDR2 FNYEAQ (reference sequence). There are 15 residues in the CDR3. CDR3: CASSVTSGGTGELFF. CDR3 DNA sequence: TGTGCCAGCAGCGTCACTAGCGGTGGGACCGGGGAGCTGTTTTTT.

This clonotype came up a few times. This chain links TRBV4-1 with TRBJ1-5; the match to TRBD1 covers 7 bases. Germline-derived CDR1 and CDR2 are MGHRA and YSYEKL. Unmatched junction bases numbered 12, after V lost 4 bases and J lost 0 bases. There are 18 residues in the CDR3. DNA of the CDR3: TGCGCCAGCAGCCTGGGGACAGCCGGTCCTTATAGCAATCAGCCCCAGCATTTT. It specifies CASSLGTAGPYSNQPQHF.

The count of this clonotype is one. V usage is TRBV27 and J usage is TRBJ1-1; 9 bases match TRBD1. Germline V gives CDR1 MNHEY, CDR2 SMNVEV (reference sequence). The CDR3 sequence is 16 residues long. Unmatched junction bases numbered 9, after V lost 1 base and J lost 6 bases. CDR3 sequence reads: CASSLYGTGSRSEAFF. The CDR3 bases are TGTGCCAGCAGTTTATATGGGACAGGGAGTCGGTCTGAAGCTTTCTTT.

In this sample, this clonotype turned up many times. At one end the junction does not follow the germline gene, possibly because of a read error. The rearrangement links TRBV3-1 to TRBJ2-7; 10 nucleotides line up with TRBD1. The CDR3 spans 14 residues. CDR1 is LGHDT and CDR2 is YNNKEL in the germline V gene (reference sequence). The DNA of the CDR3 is TGCGCCAGCAGCCAGGACAGGGGGTCCTACGAGCAGTACTTC. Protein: CASSQDRGSYEQYF.

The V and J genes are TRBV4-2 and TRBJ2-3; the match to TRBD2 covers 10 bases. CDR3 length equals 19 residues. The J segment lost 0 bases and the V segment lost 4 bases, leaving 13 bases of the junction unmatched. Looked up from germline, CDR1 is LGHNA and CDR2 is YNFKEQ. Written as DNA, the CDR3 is TGTGCCAGCAGCCTCCTTAGCGGGAGGACCGATGTTAGCACAGATACGCAGTATTTT. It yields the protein CASSLLSGRTDVSTDTQYF.

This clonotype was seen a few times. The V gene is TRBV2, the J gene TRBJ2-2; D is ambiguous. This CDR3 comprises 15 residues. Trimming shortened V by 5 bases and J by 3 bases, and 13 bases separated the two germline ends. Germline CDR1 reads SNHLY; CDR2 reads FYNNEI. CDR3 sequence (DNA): TGTGCCAGCAGTCCCCGCGCCCGGGACACCGGGGAGCTGTTTTTT. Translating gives CASSPRARDTGELFF.